A single sample is the source of the 29 T cell receptor beta chains below, sequenced in a study of human T cells and chemical hapten exposure. TCRdb reprocessed the RACE reads with MiXCR, giving one entry per CDR3 protein. The repertoire holds a few hundred thousand distinct CDR3 sequences, with roughly 6% as singletons. Time point here: pre-sensitization, week 0. The treatment is: therapeutic diphenylcyclopropenone sensitization with weekly scalp DPC. The sequences come from whole blood, collected in connection with sensitization to the hapten diphenylcyclopropenone (DPC). The receptor source for this set is a woman younger than 35 with alopecia areata. Some clones in this sample may be carry-over from other donors' samples.

This clonotype was seen many times. V usage is TRBV24-1 and J usage is TRBJ1-2, with 7 bases identical to TRBD1. Trimming removed 5 bases from V and 2 bases from J; junction bases left unmatched: 4. The CDR3 length is 14 residues. Per the germline V gene, CDR1 is KGHDR and CDR2 is SFDVKD. The CDR3 DNA reads as TGTGCCACCAGTGGAGAGGGGGCGAACTATGGCTACACCTTC. Protein product: CATSGEGANYGYTF.

In this sample, this clonotype turned up many times. The chain joins TRBV27 to TRBJ1-1, with D possibly matching TRBD1 (5 bases). This CDR3 spans 14 amino acids. V shed 4 bases and J shed 3 bases, with 12 bases lying between them. Germline V gene lookup returns CDR1 MNHEY and CDR2 SMNVEV (reference sequence). The CDR3, as DNA: TGTGCCAGCAGTTCGCCCCCAGGGTACACTGAAGCTTTCTTT. This translates into CASSSPPGYTEAFF.

Concerning this clonotype itself: Given a much more abundant clone one base away, this may be a read error. This chain joins TRBV11-2 and TRBJ2-3; tentative D call: TRBD2 (5 bases). The germline V gene has CDR1 SGHAT and CDR2 FQNNGV. The CDR3 has 15 amino acids. The CDR3: CASSPPGSSTDAQYF. The CDR3 nucleotides read TGTGCCAGCAGCCCCCCGGGATCTAGCACAGATGCGCAGTATTTT.

There are a few counts of this clonotype. The genes are TRBV6-5 and TRBJ1-1, with D hard to call. CDR3 size: 14 residues. With 0 bases removed from V and 8 bases from J, the gap between germline ends came to 13 bases. Germline CDR1 reads MNHEY; CDR2 reads SVGAGI. CDR3 region: CASSYSVGGGEAFF. The CDR3 DNA reads as TGTGCCAGCAGTTACTCAGTCGGTGGTGGGGAAGCTTTCTTT.

The chain joins TRBV4-3 to TRBJ1-2, with a tentative D call TRBD1 (5 bases). This CDR3 comprises 15 residues. The V gene's germline CDR1 is LGHNA and CDR2 YSLEER. V lost 3 bases and J lost 4, with 15 bases in between. This CDR3 reads CASSQGRGGIYGYTF. The CDR3 nucleotides read TGCGCCAGCAGCCAGGGCCGCGGGGGGATCTATGGCTACACCTTC.

The V and J genes are TRBV7-3 and TRBJ2-3; TRBD1 or TRBD2 may be the D gene (5 bases each). CDR1 and CDR2 (germline): SGHTA, FQGTGA. The CDR3 runs 14 residues. The V gene lost 4 bases and the J gene lost 0 bases, with 8 bases spanning the gap. The CDR3: CASSYRTSTDTQYF. CDR3 nucleotides: TGTGCCAGCAGCTACAGGACTAGCACAGATACGCAGTATTTT.

This clonotype was detected a few times. The chain recombines TRBV18 with TRBJ2-7; 8 positions match TRBD1. The CDR3 length is 15 residues. After removal of 0 bases from V and 2 bases from J, the junction contained 3 bases not matched to a gene. Germline V gene data show CDR1 as KGHSH and CDR2 as LQKENI. The CDR3 DNA follows: TGTGCCAGCTCACCACCGGACAGGGCCACCTACGAGCAGTACTTC. As protein: CASSPPDRATYEQYF.

This clonotype was seen more than once but under ten times. The rearrangement joins TRBV3-1 to TRBJ1-2; TRBD1 matches at 9 bases. This CDR3 is 15 amino acids long. J lost 2 bases, V lost 1 base, and 2 bases had no gene match. The germline V gene encodes CDR1 LGHDT and CDR2 YNNKEL (reference sequence). Written as DNA, the CDR3 is TGTGCCAGCAGCCAAGCCGGGACAGGGAACTATGGCTACACCTTC. It is translated as CASSQAGTGNYGYTF.

There are a few counts of this clonotype. CDR3 residues: CASSSGTGFRNSPLHF. CDR3 DNA sequence: TGTGCCAGCAGCTCCGGGACAGGTTTTAGGAATTCACCCCTCCACTTT. The chain has TRBV7-9 and TRBJ1-6; 8 bases are shared with TRBD1. Germline V gene data show CDR1 as SEHNR and CDR2 as FQNEAQ (reference sequence). The CDR3 covers 16 residues. V lost 4 bases and J lost 7; bases outside the gene matches: 9.

This chain joins TRBV5-1 and TRBJ2-5, with TRBD2 identical over 8 bases. Germline V lookup: CDR1 SGHRS, CDR2 YFSETQ. The ends lost 5 bases at V and 5 bases at J; junction bases unmatched: 5. The CDR3 has 13 residues. As DNA, the CDR3 is TGCGCCAGCAGGGCGGGGGGCATGGAGACCCAGTACTTC. Amino acid sequence: CASRAGGMETQYF.

Many counts were recorded for this clonotype. This chain links TRBV28 with TRBJ2-5; no clear D. Trimming cost V 6 bases and J 5 bases, with 10 bases left between them. The CDR3 runs to 12 residues. CDR1 MDHEN and CDR2 SYDVKM come from the germline V gene. CDR3 amino acids: CASRSPSETQYF. DNA of the CDR3: TGTGCCAGCAGGTCCCCCAGTGAGACCCAGTACTTC.

This clonotype was picked up many times. The chain carries TRBV28 and TRBJ2-5; D remains unclear. The CDR3 is made up of 12 amino acids. CDR1 and CDR2 from the germline V gene are MDHEN and SYDVKM. V gave up 6 bases and J gave up 5 bases, with 10 bases separating them. CDR3 in amino acids: CASSSRSETQYF. CDR3 coding DNA: TGTGCCAGCAGCTCCAGATCGGAGACCCAGTACTTC.

This clonotype occurred many times. The chain is built from TRBV27 and TRBJ1-1, with D possibly being TRBD1 (6 bases). The CDR3 has 13 residues. Germline V gene data show CDR1 as MNHEY and CDR2 as SMNVEV (reference sequence). The V end lost 5 bases, the J end lost 7 bases, and 14 bases lay between the germline ends. The CDR3 loop is CASSGGGRVEAFF. CDR3 bases: TGTGCCAGCAGTGGCGGGGGGCGAGTTGAAGCTTTCTTT.

This clonotype was seen a handful of times. The rearrangement joins TRBV21-1 to TRBJ2-4; the table's TRBD1 call for D was not verified on the DNA. TRBV21-1 is termed a pseudogene. This CDR3 comprises 15 residues. The CDR3 is CASSKDRVAKNIQYF. CDR3 bases: TGTGCCAGCAGCAAAGACCGGGTAGCCAAAAACATTCAGTACTTC.

This chain uses TRBV10-3 with TRBJ2-5; 13 bases fit TRBD2. The V gene end was trimmed by 5 bases and the J gene end by 5 bases; junction bases not matched to a gene: 5. CDR1 is ENHRY and CDR2 is SYGVKD in the germline V gene. The CDR3 loop spans 15 amino acids. CDR3 sequence: CAISKGTSGVETQYF. The CDR3 nucleotides read TGTGCCATCAGTAAGGGGACTAGCGGGGTGGAGACCCAGTACTTC.

V is TRBV28 and J is TRBJ1-5, with a possible D match to TRBD1 (5 bases). The V gene lost 7 bases and the J gene lost 3 bases, with 10 bases spanning the gap. This CDR3 spans 13 amino acids. From germline, CDR1 is MDHEN and CDR2 SYDVKM. CDR3 sequence reads: CASTGHPNQPQHF. CDR3 coding DNA: TGTGCCAGCACGGGGCACCCCAATCAGCCCCAGCATTTT.

This clonotype has just a few counts. This rearrangement joins TRBV29-1 to TRBJ2-1, with 9 bases identical to TRBD2. V was clipped by 2 bases and J by 10 bases; unmatched bases: 12. Germline-derived CDR1 and CDR2 are SQVTM and ANQGSEA. CDR3 length: 15 residues. The DNA of the CDR3 is TGCAGCGTTGAAAGGGTAGCGGGGGCCACCCTCGAGCAGTTCTTC. It is translated as CSVERVAGATLEQFF.

This chain connects TRBV6-2 or TRBV6-3 to TRBJ1-3, with D possibly matching TRBD1 (5 bases). The CDR3 extends over 17 amino acids. V gave up 2 bases and J gave up 0 bases, with 14 bases separating them. Germline-derived CDR1 and CDR2 are MNHEY and SVGEGT. CDR3 bases: TGTGCCAGCAGTTACGACCGGGACGGGAGCTCTGGAAACACCATATATTTT. Amino acid sequence: CASSYDRDGSSGNTIYF.

Of note for this clonotype: The germline gene is not matched at one end of the junction; a read error may be the cause. The chain carries TRBV20-1 and TRBJ1-5; D possibly corresponds to TRBD1 (6 bases). Germline-derived CDR1 and CDR2 are DFQATT and SNEGSKA (reference sequence). The CDR3 has 14 amino acids. This chain's CDR3 is CGASNGQSNQPQHF. The CDR3 nucleotides are TGCGGTGCTAGCAATGGACAGTCGAATCAGCCCCAGCATTTT.

The table lists this clonotype with a few counts. The rearrangement uses TRBV6-2 or TRBV6-3 and TRBJ1-5; D unclear. Trimming removed 0 bases at V and 7 bases at J, with 10 bases between. CDR3 length equals 14 residues. CDR1 and CDR2 from the germline V gene are MNHEY and SVGEGT. In DNA, the CDR3 is TGTGCCAGCAGTTACTCTTTTCCCGGCCAGCCCCAGCATTTT. Protein sequence: CASSYSFPGQPQHF.

Comment on this clonotype: A much larger clone lies one base from this, so it may be a read error. The gene calls are TRBV7-9 and TRBJ2-2, with TRBD1 matching over 10 bases. Germline V gene sequence: CDR1 SEHNR, CDR2 FQNEAQ (reference sequence). The CDR3 extends over 15 amino acids. V was pared by 8 bases and J by 2 bases, with 5 bases of the junction left unmatched. The CDR3 sequence is CASDRGLGNTGELFF. CDR3 DNA sequence: TGTGCCAGCGACAGGGGGCTAGGCAACACCGGGGAGCTGTTTTTT.

This clonotype has ten or more counts. The chain's CDR3 is CASSPGDGAYEQYF. CDR3 nucleotides: TGTGCCAGCTCACCGGGGGACGGTGCGTACGAGCAGTACTTC. The chain joins TRBV18 to TRBJ2-7; D is perhaps TRBD1 or TRBD2 (5 bases each). Trimming removed 3 bases from V and 4 bases from J, with 13 bases in between. CDR1 and CDR2 from the germline V gene are KGHSH and LQKENI. This CDR3 region has 14 residues.

This clonotype was seen many times. The chain links TRBV14 to TRBJ2-1; no reliable D call. Per germline, CDR1 SGHDN and CDR2 FVKESK. The CDR3 has 14 amino acids. The germline V and J ends were trimmed by 3 bases and 0 bases, with 6 bases remaining between them. The DNA of the CDR3 is TGTGCCAGCAGCCAGGGTAGCTCCTACAATGAGCAGTTCTTC. It is translated as CASSQGSSYNEQFF.

The chain recombines TRBV29-1 with TRBJ2-1; D is undetermined. This CDR3 has 12 amino acids. Germline V lookup: CDR1 SQVTM, CDR2 ANQGSEA. The CDR3 nucleotides read TGCACCTGTGAAGGTGGAAACAATGAGCAGTTCTTC. As protein: CTCEGGNNEQFF.

This clonotype was seen a few times. The rearrangement joins TRBV7-6 to TRBJ2-3; D perhaps matches TRBD2 (5 bases). Germline-derived CDR1 and CDR2 are SGHVS and FNYEAQ. Deletions cut 5 bases from V and 4 bases from J, with 13 bases between. The CDR3 is 14 residues long. The CDR3 nucleotides read TGTGCCAGCAGCCTTCAGCATAGCGCAGATACGCAGTATTTT. Translation gives CASSLQHSADTQYF.

Ten or more counts support this clonotype. This chain links TRBV5-1 with TRBJ2-1, with D hard to call. This CDR3 region has 14 residues. Trimming shortened V by 5 bases and J by 10 bases, and 19 bases separated the two germline ends. The germline V gene encodes CDR1 SGHRS and CDR2 YFSETQ. The CDR3 nucleotides are TGCGCCAGCAGGGCAACGGGTCAACCCGTGGAGCAGTTCTTC. Protein sequence: CASRATGQPVEQFF.

There are many counts of this clonotype. This sequence joins TRBV7-3 and TRBJ1-1; 9 nucleotides line up with TRBD1. This CDR3 comprises 15 residues. Germline CDR1 is SGHTA and CDR2 is FQGTGA. The V segment lost 5 bases and the J segment 5 bases; nucleotides outside the gene matches: 9. This CDR3 is CASSAQGARGTEAFF. The DNA of the CDR3 is TGTGCCAGCAGCGCACAGGGGGCGCGAGGGACTGAAGCTTTCTTT. The complete variable domain, with remaining parts taken from reference TRBV7-3 and TRBJ1-1, reads GAGVSQTPSNKVTEKGKYVELRCDPISGHTALYWYRQSLGQGPEFLIYFQGTGAADDSGLPNDRFFAVRPEGSVSTLKIQRTERGDSAVYLCASSAQGARGTEAFFGQGTRLTVV.

Here the CDR3 reads CASMVGTDTQYF. CDR3 nucleotides: TGCGCCAGCATGGTGGGCACAGATACGCAGTATTTT. This chain joins TRBV5-1 and TRBJ2-3; D is ambiguous. The CDR3 has 12 residues. Per the germline V gene, CDR1 is SGHRS and CDR2 is YFSETQ. With 6 bases removed from V and 1 base from J, the gap between germline ends came to 6 bases. The whole variable domain, remainder taken from reference TRBV5-1 and TRBJ2-3, is KAGVTQTPRYLIKTRGQQVTLSCSPISGHRSVSWYQQTPGQGLQFLFEYFSETQRNKGNFPGRFSGRQFSNSRSEMNVSTLELGDSALYLCASMVGTDTQYFGPGTRLTVL.

This clonotype was seen repeatedly, ten times or more. The gene calls are TRBV6-5 and TRBJ1-4, with D unresolved. Germline V lookup: CDR1 MNHEY, CDR2 SVGAGI. This CDR3 is 19 amino acids long. V dropped 2 bases and J dropped 5 bases, with 24 bases sitting between them. The CDR3 DNA follows: TGTGCCAGCAGTTACGAAAACGACCAGCCACCAGACATAAATGAAAAACTGTTTTTT. Translating gives CASSYENDQPPDINEKLFF.